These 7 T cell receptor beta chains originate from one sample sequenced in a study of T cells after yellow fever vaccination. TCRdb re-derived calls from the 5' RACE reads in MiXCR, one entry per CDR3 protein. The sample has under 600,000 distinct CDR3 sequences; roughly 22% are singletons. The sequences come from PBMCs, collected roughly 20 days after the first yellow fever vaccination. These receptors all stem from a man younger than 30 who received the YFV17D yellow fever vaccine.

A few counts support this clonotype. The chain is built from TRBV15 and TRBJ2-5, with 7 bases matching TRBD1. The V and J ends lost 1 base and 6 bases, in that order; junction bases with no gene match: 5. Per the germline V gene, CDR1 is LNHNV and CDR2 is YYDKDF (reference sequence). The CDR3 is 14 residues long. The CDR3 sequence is CATSRGGGEKTQYF. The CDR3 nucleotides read TGTGCCACCAGCAGAGGAGGGGGCGAAAAGACCCAGTACTTC.

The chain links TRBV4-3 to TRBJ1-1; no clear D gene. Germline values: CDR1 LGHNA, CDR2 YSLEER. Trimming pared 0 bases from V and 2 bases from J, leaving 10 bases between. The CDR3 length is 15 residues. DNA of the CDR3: TGCGCCAGCAGCCAAGAGGCGGTTGGTAACACTGAAGCTTTCTTT. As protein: CASSQEAVGNTEAFF.

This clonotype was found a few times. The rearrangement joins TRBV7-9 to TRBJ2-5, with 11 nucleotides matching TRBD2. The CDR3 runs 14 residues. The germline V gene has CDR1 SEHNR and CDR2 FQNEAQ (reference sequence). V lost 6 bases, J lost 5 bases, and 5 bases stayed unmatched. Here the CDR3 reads CASRPLAGGETQYF. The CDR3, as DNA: TGTGCCAGCAGGCCCCTAGCGGGGGGTGAGACCCAGTACTTC.

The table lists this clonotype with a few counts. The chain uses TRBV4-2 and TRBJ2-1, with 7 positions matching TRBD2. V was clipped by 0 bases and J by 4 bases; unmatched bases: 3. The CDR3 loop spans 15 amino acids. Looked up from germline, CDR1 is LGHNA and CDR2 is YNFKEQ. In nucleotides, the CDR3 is TGTGCCAGCAGCCAAGAACTAGCGCGATACAATGAGCAGTTCTTC. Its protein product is CASSQELARYNEQFF.

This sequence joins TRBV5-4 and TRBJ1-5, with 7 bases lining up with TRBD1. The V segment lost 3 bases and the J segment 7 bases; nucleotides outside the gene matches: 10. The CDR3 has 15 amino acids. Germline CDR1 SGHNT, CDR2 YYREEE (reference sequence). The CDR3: CASSSGGQLPQPQHF. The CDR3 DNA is TGTGCCAGCAGCTCCGGGGGACAGTTACCGCAGCCCCAGCATTTT.

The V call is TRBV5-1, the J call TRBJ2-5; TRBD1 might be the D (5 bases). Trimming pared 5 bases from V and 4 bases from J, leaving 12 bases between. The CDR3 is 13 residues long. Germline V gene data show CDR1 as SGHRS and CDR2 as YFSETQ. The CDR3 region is CASRAGQGETQYF. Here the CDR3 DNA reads TGCGCCAGCAGGGCAGGGCAGGGAGAGACCCAGTACTTC.

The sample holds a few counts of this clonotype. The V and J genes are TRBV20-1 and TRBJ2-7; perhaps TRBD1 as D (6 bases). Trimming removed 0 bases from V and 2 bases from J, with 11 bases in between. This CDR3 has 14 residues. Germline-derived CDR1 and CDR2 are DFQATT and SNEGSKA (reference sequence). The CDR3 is CSARDPGQTYEQYV. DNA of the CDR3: TGCAGTGCTAGAGATCCCGGACAGACCTACGAGCAGTACGTC.